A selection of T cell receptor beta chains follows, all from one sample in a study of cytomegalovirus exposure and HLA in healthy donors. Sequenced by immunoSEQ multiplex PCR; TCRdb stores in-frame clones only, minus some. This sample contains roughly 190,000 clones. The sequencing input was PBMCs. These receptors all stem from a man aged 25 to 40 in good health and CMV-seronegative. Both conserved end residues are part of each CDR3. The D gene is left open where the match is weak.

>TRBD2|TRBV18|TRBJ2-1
CASSLGLGGRDEQFF
TGTGCCAGCTCTCTCGGACTAGGCGGGAGAGATGAGCAGTTCTTC
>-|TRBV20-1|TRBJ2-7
CSARDFYEQYF
TGCAGTGCCCGCGACTTCTACGAGCAGTACTTC
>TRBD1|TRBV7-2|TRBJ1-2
CASSPRTGGNGYTF
TGTGCCAGCAGCCCCCGGACAGGGGGCAATGGCTACACCTTC
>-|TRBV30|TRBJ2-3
CAWSTGEVDTQYF
TGTGCCTGGAGTACGGGAGAGGTGGATACGCAGTATTTT
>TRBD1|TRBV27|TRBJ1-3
CASSLTGTGDGNTIYF
TGTGCCAGCAGTTTAACCGGGACAGGGGATGGAAACACCATATATTTT
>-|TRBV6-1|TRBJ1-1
CASSEGWGGNTEAFF
TGTGCCAGCAGTGAAGGTTGGGGGGGGAACACTGAAGCTTTCTTT
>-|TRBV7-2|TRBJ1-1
CASSLGYRNTEAFF
TGTGCCAGCAGCTTAGGTTACAGGAACACTGAAGCTTTCTTT
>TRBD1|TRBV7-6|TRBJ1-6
CASSSTTGASYNSPLHF
TGTGCCAGCAGCTCAACTACAGGGGCGTCCTATAATTCACCCCTCCACTTT
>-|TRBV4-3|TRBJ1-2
CASSQATGLLNYGYTF
TGCGCCAGCAGCCAAGCCACGGGACTGCTGAACTATGGCTACACCTTC
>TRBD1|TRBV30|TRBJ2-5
CAWSAGQGAQTQYF
TGTGCCTGGAGTGCGGGACAGGGGGCGCAGACCCAGTACTTC
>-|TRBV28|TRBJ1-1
CASSLTQGAMNTEAFF
TGTGCCAGCAGTTTGACCCAAGGAGCCATGAACACTGAAGCTTTCTTT
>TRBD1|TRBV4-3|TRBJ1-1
CASSQGTGGYTEAFF
TGCGCCAGCAGCCAAGGGACAGGGGGGTACACTGAAGCTTTCTTT
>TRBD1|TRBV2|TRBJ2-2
CASSVGTVNTGELFF
TGTGCCAGCAGTGTCGGGACAGTGAACACCGGGGAGCTGTTTTTT
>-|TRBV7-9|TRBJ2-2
CASSLLTGLTGELFF
TGTGCCAGCAGCTTACTAACCGGGTTGACCGGGGAGCTGTTTTTT
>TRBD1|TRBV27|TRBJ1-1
CASNDFTGGKTEAFF
TGTGCCAGCAATGATTTCACAGGGGGCAAAACTGAAGCTTTCTTT
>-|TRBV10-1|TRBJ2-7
CASGGRGLDEQYF
TGCGCCAGCGGGGGCAGGGGTCTCGACGAGCAGTACTTC
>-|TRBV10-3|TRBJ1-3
CAISAASGFSGNTIYF
TGTGCCATCAGTGCCGCTAGCGGGTTCTCTGGAAACACCATATATTTT
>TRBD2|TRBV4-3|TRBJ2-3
CASSQRLAGVADTQYF
TGCGCCAGCAGCCAAAGACTAGCGGGGGTCGCAGATACGCAGTATTTT
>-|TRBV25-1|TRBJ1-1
CASSAGGRENTEAFF
TGTGCCAGCAGTGCGGGGGGGAGGGAAAACACTGAAGCTTTCTTT
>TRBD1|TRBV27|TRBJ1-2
CASSLWTGGAYGYTF
TGTGCCAGCAGTCTGTGGACAGGGGGCGCCTATGGCTACACCTTC
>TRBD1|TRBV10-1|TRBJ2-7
CASSSGTANSYEQYF
TGCGCCAGCAGTTCCGGGACAGCCAATTCCTACGAGCAGTACTTC
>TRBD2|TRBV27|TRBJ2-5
CASSLRTSGRRGETQYF
TGTGCCAGCAGCCTCCGGACTAGCGGGAGAAGGGGAGAGACCCAGTACTTC
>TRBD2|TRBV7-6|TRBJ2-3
CASSLGTSGPTDTQYF
TGTGCCAGCAGCTTAGGGACTAGCGGCCCCACAGATACGCAGTATTTT
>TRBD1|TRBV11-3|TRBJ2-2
CASSLDSDRAWRGELFF
TGTGCCAGCAGCTTAGATTCGGACAGGGCATGGCGCGGGGAGCTGTTTTTT
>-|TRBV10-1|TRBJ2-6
CASSGVYRESGANVLTF
TGCGCCAGCAGTGGCGTTTACAGGGAATCTGGGGCCAACGTCCTGACTTTC
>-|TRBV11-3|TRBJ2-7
CASSLRGTSYEQYF
TGTGCCAGCAGCTTACGGGGGACCTCCTACGAGCAGTACTTC
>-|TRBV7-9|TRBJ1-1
CASSFLYTEAFF
TGTGCCAGCAGCTTTCTGTACACTGAAGCTTTCTTT
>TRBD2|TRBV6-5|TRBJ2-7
CASSRAGEGYEQYF
TGTGCCAGCAGCCGGGCGGGAGAGGGCTACGAGCAGTACTTC
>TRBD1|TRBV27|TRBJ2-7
CASSYGDREIYEQYF
TGTGCCAGCAGTTACGGGGACAGAGAAATTTACGAGCAGTACTTC
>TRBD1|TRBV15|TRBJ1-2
CATSRETGGYGYTF
TGTGCCACCAGCAGAGAGACAGGGGGCTATGGCTACACCTTC
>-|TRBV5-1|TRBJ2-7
CASRDAYEQYF
TGCGCCAGCCGGGATGCCTACGAGCAGTACTTC
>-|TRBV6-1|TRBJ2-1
CATWGYLIYNEQFF
TGTGCCACGTGGGGCTACTTAATTTACAATGAGCAGTTCTTC
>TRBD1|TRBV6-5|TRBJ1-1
CASSTQGARTEAFF
TGTGCCAGCAGTACACAGGGGGCGCGGACTGAAGCTTTCTTT
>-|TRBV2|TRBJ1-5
CASSPVGFSNQPQHF
TGTGCCAGCAGTCCCGTCGGGTTTAGCAACCAGCCCCAGCATTTT
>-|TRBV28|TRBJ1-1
CATRKQGNTEAFF
TGTGCCACCAGAAAACAGGGAAACACTGAAGCTTTCTTT
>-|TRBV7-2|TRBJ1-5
CASSSNINQPQHF
TGTGCCAGCAGCTCAAACATCAATCAGCCCCAGCATTTT
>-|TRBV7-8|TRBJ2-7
CASSSDSHPYEQYF
TGTGCCAGCAGCTCTGACTCTCACCCCTACGAGCAGTACTTC
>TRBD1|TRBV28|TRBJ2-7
CASRGQGAYEQYF
TGTGCCAGCAGAGGACAGGGGGCCTACGAGCAGTACTTC
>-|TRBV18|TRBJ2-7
CASSPYRENYEQYF
TGTGCCAGCTCACCATACCGGGAGAACTACGAGCAGTACTTC
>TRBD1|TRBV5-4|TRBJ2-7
CASTPVGTGVSYEQYF
TGTGCCAGCACCCCGGTCGGGACAGGGGTCTCCTACGAGCAGTACTTC
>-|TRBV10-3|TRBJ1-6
CAIKSDLFPLNSPLHF
TGTGCCATCAAAAGCGACCTTTTCCCACTTAATTCACCCCTCCACTTT
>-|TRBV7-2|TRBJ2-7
CASSHPTVSYEQYF
TGTGCCAGCAGCCACCCGACAGTCTCCTACGAGCAGTACTTC
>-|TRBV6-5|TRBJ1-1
CAGSTTTPTEAFF
TGTGCCGGCAGTACCACAACCCCCACTGAAGCTTTCTTT
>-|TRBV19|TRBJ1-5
CASSIDHRGDQPQHF
TGTGCCAGTAGTATAGATCATAGGGGCGATCAGCCCCAGCATTTT
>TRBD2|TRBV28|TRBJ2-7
CASSKRGEAVYEQYF
TGTGCCAGCAGTAAACGGGGGGAGGCGGTCTACGAGCAGTACTTC
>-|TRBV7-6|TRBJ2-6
CASSSRGLEGANVLTF
TGTGCCAGCAGCTCCAGGGGTTTGGAAGGGGCCAACGTCCTGACTTTC
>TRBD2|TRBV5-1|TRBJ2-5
CASIGTSGGQETQYF
TGCGCCAGCATCGGGACTAGCGGGGGCCAAGAGACCCAGTACTTC
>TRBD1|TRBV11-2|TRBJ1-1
CASSSRTGLNTEAFF
TGTGCCAGCAGCTCCAGGACAGGTCTGAACACTGAAGCTTTCTTT
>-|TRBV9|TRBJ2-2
CASSVTDNSGELFF
TGTGCCAGCAGCGTGACAGACAATTCCGGGGAGCTGTTTTTT
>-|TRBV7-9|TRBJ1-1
CASSLTDSTEAFF
TGTGCCAGCAGCTTGACGGACAGCACTGAAGCTTTCTTT
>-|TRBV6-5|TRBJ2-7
CASSSTVYEQYF
TGTGCCAGCAGCTCGACAGTCTACGAGCAGTACTTC
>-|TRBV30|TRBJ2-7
CAWSVSPGQASYEQYF
TGTGCCTGGAGTGTTTCTCCGGGACAAGCTTCCTACGAGCAGTACTTC
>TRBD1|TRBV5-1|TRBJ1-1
CASSGGTGHIWTEAFF
TGCGCCAGCAGCGGGGGGACAGGTCATATTTGGACTGAAGCTTTCTTT
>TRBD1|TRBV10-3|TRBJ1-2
CAISTGTGYGYTF
TGTGCCATCAGTACCGGGACAGGGTATGGCTACACCTTC
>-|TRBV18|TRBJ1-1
CASSPPNVGGITEAFF
TGTGCCAGCTCACCACCGAACGTGGGGGGGATCACTGAAGCTTTCTTT